The entry below gives a single T cell receptor beta chain sequence along with its context. V gave up 4 bases and J gave up 4 bases; unmatched junction bases: 3. The CDR3 sequence is 13 residues long. CDR1 is MDHEN, CDR2 SYDVKM, per germline. Original handling: Reference gene primer amplification yielded estimated nucleated cell counts. The table came from immunoSEQ multiplex PCR; TCRdb's copy has only in-frame clones and leaves some out. That table is the source of V, J and clone size, and D and trimming were worked out from the DNA. The data show over 25,000 clones, nearly 85% seen once. The record originates from a study of blood T cell repertoires in COVID-19. Study background: Spain, Italy and the United States supplied samples that represented acute and convalescent COVID-19. From T cells, B-cell-depleted T cells, or PBMCs came the material, which was cDNA or gDNA.

Source material: peripheral blood. The receptor was isolated from a man aged 65 to 79 with active COVID-19. The chain is built from TRBV28 and TRBJ1-1, with 7 positions matching TRBD1. CDR3 sequence reads: CASSSEGATEAFF. The CDR3 region has the DNA TGTGCCAGCAGTTCCGAGGGGGCCACTGAAGCTTTCTTT.